This T cell receptor (beta chain) was sequenced for a study of shared clonotypes between healthy human individuals. Study results and limitations: When naive CD4 clonotypes were compared across several donors, about 5% were shared. Generation probability values for non-shared clonotypes were lower than those for clonotypes shared by all four donors. Only a few donors were included, so the genetic and exposure-history diversity represented was limited.

Between the trimmed V and J ends, which lost 0 bases and 7 bases, there was a span of 13 bases. This CDR3 comprises 15 residues. Per the germline V gene, CDR1 is LNHDA and CDR2 is SQIVND (reference sequence). As regards this clone: Its antigen is unidentified.

Produced via immunoSEQ multiplex PCR; TCRdb's table is partial and in-frame only. The sample has some 2,500,000 clones, approximately 94% seen once. This clonotype was sampled from a man aged 18 to 35 in good health. Some clones in this sample may be carry-over from other donors' samples. The sample was naive CD4+ T cells from PBMCs. As for subset: CD45RA+ positively selected. This chain connects TRBV19 to TRBJ1-5; unclear D gene. The CDR3 loop is CASSIERRGNQPQHF. For the CDR3, the DNA is TGTGCCAGTAGTATAGAACGGCGGGGAAACCAGCCCCAGCATTTT. The whole variable domain, remainder taken from reference TRBV19 and TRBJ1-5, is DGGITQSPKYLFRKEGQNVTLSCEQNLNHDAMYWYRQDPGQGLRLIYYSQIVNDFQKGDIAEGYSVSREKKESFPLTVTSAQKNPTAFYLCASSIERRGNQPQHFGDGTRLSIL.